Listed below are T cell receptor beta chains from one sample, sequenced in a study of T cells in Graves' hyperthyroidism and ophthalmopathy. TCRdb re-called the multiplex PCR reads with MiXCR, one entry per CDR3 protein. The repertoire includes 300,000 to 450,000 distinct CDR3 sequences, roughly 18% of them detected once, and around 15% sits in the top ten. Sequenced material: blood. The receptors here all came from a woman aged 40 to 55 with Graves' ophthalmopathy. CDR3s include the opening cysteine and the closing phenylalanine or tryptophan. The D gene is left open where the match is weak. Clone size is stated in some rows and not others, as once, few, many or a class when expanded.

TRBJ2-3,many,NA,TRBV6-1,TGTGCCAGCAGTGAAGCGCTTGGGGGCACAGATACGCAGTATTTT,CASSEALGGTDTQYF
TRBJ2-7,few,TRBD2,TRBV5-1,TGCGCCAGCAGCTTGGTGACTAGCGGGAGGGCCGTTCTTTCCTACGAGCAGTACTTC,CASSLVTSGRAVLSYEQYF
TRBJ1-4,few,NA,TRBV6-1,TGTGCCAGCAGTGAATATAATGAAAAACTGTTTTTT,CASSEYNEKLFF
TRBJ2-7,many,NA,TRBV20-1,TGCAGTGCTATAGCGGAGTTACCCTACGAGCAGTACTTC,CSAIAELPYEQYF
TRBJ2-2,many,NA,TRBV7-9,TGTGCCAGCAGCTTAGTTGAGAACACCGGGGAGCTGTTTTTT,CASSLVENTGELFF
TRBJ2-6,many,NA,TRBV12-3/TRBV12-4,TGTGCCAGCAGATCCCCGGGGGGGGCCAACGTCCTGACTTTC,CASRSPGGANVLTF
TRBJ2-7,NA,NA,TRBV13,TGTGCCAGCAGCTCCGGCCTTACAGGGCTAGAGCTAACTTCCCCCTACGAGCAGTACTTC,CASSSGLTGLELTSPYEQYF
TRBJ2-2,many,TRBD2,TRBV19,TGTGCCACAACTAGCGGGACGAGTCTGGCCGGGGAGCTGTTTTTT,CATTSGTSLAGELFF
TRBJ1-3,many,TRBD1,TRBV7-2,TGTGCCAGCAGCACAAGACAGGGCTCTGGAAACACCATATATTTT,CASSTRQGSGNTIYF
TRBJ1-1,many,NA,TRBV6-5,TGTGCCAGCAGAGGAGGAGGGTATAACACTGAAGCTTTCTTT,CASRGGGYNTEAFF
TRBJ2-7,many,NA,TRBV18,TGTGCCAGCTCACCTTTGGACAGCCCCTACGAGCAGTACTTC,CASSPLDSPYEQYF
TRBJ2-2,NA,TRBD2,TRBV2,TGTGCCAGCAGTGAATTGGGCGGACTAGCGGGAGTACCCGGGGAGCTGTTTTTT,CASSELGGLAGVPGELFF
TRBJ2-7,many,NA,TRBV20-1,TGCAGTGCTCCTCCTCGCGAGCAGTACTTC,CSAPPREQYF
TRBJ2-7,many,NA,TRBV20-1,TGCAGTGCTAGAGCCGCGACTAGAAGGGCATACGAGCAGTACTTC,CSARAATRRAYEQYF
TRBJ1-5,NA,NA,TRBV12-3/TRBV12-4,TGTGCCAGCAGTACTCGGGCTTACAATCAGCCCCAGCATTTT,CASSTRAYNQPQHF
TRBJ1-1,many,NA,TRBV7-6,TGTGCCAGCAGCTTAGATGGGGCTAACACTGAAGCTTTCTTT,CASSLDGANTEAFF
TRBJ1-5,many,NA,TRBV15,TGTGCCACCAGCAGAGAGGGGGACAATCAGCCCCAGCATTTT,CATSREGDNQPQHF
TRBJ2-3,many,NA,TRBV10-3,TGTGCCATCAGACCTCAGGGGGGGGCAGATACGCAGTATTTT,CAIRPQGGADTQYF
TRBJ1-1,many,NA,TRBV25-1,TGTGCCAGCACGGGGCGGATGAACACTGAAGCTTTCTTT,CASTGRMNTEAFF
TRBJ1-2,many,TRBD1,TRBV6-5,TGTGCCAGCAGTTACTTAGCAGGGGGCGAAGATGGCTACACCTTC,CASSYLAGGEDGYTF
TRBJ2-7,many,NA,TRBV4-1,TGCGCCAGCAGCCAAGAATGGGGACAACACTACGAGCAGTACTTC,CASSQEWGQHYEQYF
TRBJ1-5,NA,TRBD1,TRBV12-3/TRBV12-4,TGTGCCAGCAGTTCCGGAGGGGGCATCCAGCCCCAGCATTTT,CASSSGGGIQPQHF
TRBJ2-7,many,NA,TRBV12-3/TRBV12-4,TGTGCCAGCAGCATGAGGGAGTACGAGCAGTACTTC,CASSMREYEQYF
TRBJ2-7,many,NA,TRBV6-5,TGTGCCAGCTTCCAAGGGACCTACGAGCAGTACTTC,CASFQGTYEQYF
TRBJ1-5,many,NA,TRBV28,TGTGCCAGCAGCCTAGCCGGGTTCAGCAATCAGCCCCAGCATTTT,CASSLAGFSNQPQHF
TRBJ2-5,many,TRBD2,TRBV11-2,TGTGCCAGCAGCTCCTTACCGTCGACTAGCGGCCCCTCGGAGACCCAGTACTTC,CASSSLPSTSGPSETQYF
TRBJ2-2,NA,TRBD2,TRBV10-3,TGTGCCTGTCTCCCCGGACTAGCGGACTTACGCACCGGGGAGCTGTTTTTT,CACLPGLADLRTGELFF
TRBJ2-7,NA,NA,TRBV30,TGTGCCTGGAAACAGTTGAACTACGAGCAGTACTTC,CAWKQLNYEQYF
TRBJ2-7,many,NA,TRBV9,TGTGCCAGCAGCGTAGGGGACAACAACTACGAGCAGTACTTC,CASSVGDNNYEQYF
TRBJ1-1,many,NA,TRBV14,TGTGCCAGCAGCCAAGTTCGGGGGACGAACACTGAAGCTTTCTTT,CASSQVRGTNTEAFF
TRBJ2-7,many,NA,TRBV7-7,TGTGCTAGCAGCTTGTTAGCTAGGGGGTTCTTTCCCTACGAGCAGTACTTC,CASSLLARGFFPYEQYF
TRBJ2-7,few,TRBD1,TRBV2,TGTGCCAGCAGTGAATGGGCAGGGGGATCCGCCCGGGGACAGTACTTC,CASSEWAGGSARGQYF
TRBJ1-6,many,TRBD1,TRBV4-3,TGCGCCAGCAGCCTAGGGACAGCCGATAATTCACCCCTCCACTTT,CASSLGTADNSPLHF
TRBJ2-5,many,TRBD1,TRBV12-5,TGTGCTAGTGGTTTGGGGAGGACAGGGCGGTCGGAGACCCAGTACTTC,CASGLGRTGRSETQYF
TRBJ1-1,many,NA,TRBV30,TGTGCCTGGAGTGTCGGGTTCGGGTCCGCGAACACTGAAGCTTTCTTT,CAWSVGFGSANTEAFF
TRBJ2-7,many,TRBD2,TRBV27,TGTGCCAGCAGTCTAATAGCGGGAGGCGACCACGAGCAGTACTTC,CASSLIAGGDHEQYF
TRBJ1-1,many,NA,TRBV12-3/TRBV12-4,TGTGCCAGCAGTCAATATGAGGGCTCTGAAGCTTTCTTT,CASSQYEGSEAFF
TRBJ2-7,few,NA,TRBV6-1,TGTGCCAGCAGATCAGCGGGCTCCTACGAGCAGTACTTC,CASRSAGSYEQYF
TRBJ2-4,many,TRBD1,TRBV28,TGTGCCAGCAGTTCCGGACAGGGGATAAAAAACATTCAGTACTTC,CASSSGQGIKNIQYF
TRBJ1-1,NA,NA,TRBV7-2,TGTGCCAGCAGCTTAGTGTGGACAAGAAACACTGAAGCTTTCTTT,CASSLVWTRNTEAFF
TRBJ1-2,many,TRBD1,TRBV28,TGTGCCAGCAGTTTAGTCACAGGGGGCGCGGGCGGCTACACCTTC,CASSLVTGGAGGYTF
TRBJ2-7,many,NA,TRBV18,TGTGCCAGCTCACCGGGCAGGGGTGTCTACGAGCAGTACTTC,CASSPGRGVYEQYF
TRBJ2-7,many,NA,TRBV6-5,TGTGCCAGCATGTACTCCTACGAGCAGTACTTC,CASMYSYEQYF
TRBJ1-1,many,NA,TRBV28,TGTGCCAGCAGTTTATTTGGGGGCACTGAAGCTTTCTTT,CASSLFGGTEAFF
TRBJ2-2,many,NA,TRBV27,TGTGCCAGCAGTCCCTATGAGGGGGCCGGGGAGCTGTTTTTT,CASSPYEGAGELFF
TRBJ2-7,NA,TRBD1,TRBV5-1,TGCGCCAGCACTGACCCCAACAGGGGATACTACGAGCAGTACTTC,CASTDPNRGYYEQYF
TRBJ2-7,few,TRBD1,TRBV5-1,TGCGCCAGCAGCTTGGGGGCGACAGGGGACCACGAGCAGTACTTC,CASSLGATGDHEQYF
TRBJ2-7,NA,TRBD2,TRBV19,TGTGCCAGTAGTAATGGGCTAGCGGTCTACGAGCAGTACTTC,CASSNGLAVYEQYF
TRBJ1-1,many,NA,TRBV6-1,TGTGCCAGCAAGTCTGGGGGTGGCACTGAAGCTTTCTTT,CASKSGGGTEAFF
TRBJ1-1,NA,NA,TRBV25-1,TGTGCCAGCAGTGATAGTCGAGTCCTAGTCCAGGAAGCTTTCTTT,CASSDSRVLVQEAFF
TRBJ1-2,NA,TRBD1,TRBV7-2,TGTGCCAGCAGCCCTGACAGGGGTAGACATGGCTACACCTTC,CASSPDRGRHGYTF
TRBJ2-7,many,NA,TRBV6-1,TGTGCCAGCACACTAAGGGGGGAGGGCCCTCGCTACGAGCAGTACTTC,CASTLRGEGPRYEQYF
TRBJ1-5,many,NA,TRBV28,TGTGCCAGCAGTTCATTTTCGGGGCCCCAGCATTTT,CASSSFSGPQHF
TRBJ2-5,many,TRBD1,TRBV7-3,TGTGCCAGCAGCTTAAACAGGGGAGAGACCCAGTACTTC,CASSLNRGETQYF
TRBJ2-6,many,NA,TRBV3-1,TGTGCCAGCAGCCAGAGAATCTCTGGGGCCAACGTCCTGACTTTC,CASSQRISGANVLTF